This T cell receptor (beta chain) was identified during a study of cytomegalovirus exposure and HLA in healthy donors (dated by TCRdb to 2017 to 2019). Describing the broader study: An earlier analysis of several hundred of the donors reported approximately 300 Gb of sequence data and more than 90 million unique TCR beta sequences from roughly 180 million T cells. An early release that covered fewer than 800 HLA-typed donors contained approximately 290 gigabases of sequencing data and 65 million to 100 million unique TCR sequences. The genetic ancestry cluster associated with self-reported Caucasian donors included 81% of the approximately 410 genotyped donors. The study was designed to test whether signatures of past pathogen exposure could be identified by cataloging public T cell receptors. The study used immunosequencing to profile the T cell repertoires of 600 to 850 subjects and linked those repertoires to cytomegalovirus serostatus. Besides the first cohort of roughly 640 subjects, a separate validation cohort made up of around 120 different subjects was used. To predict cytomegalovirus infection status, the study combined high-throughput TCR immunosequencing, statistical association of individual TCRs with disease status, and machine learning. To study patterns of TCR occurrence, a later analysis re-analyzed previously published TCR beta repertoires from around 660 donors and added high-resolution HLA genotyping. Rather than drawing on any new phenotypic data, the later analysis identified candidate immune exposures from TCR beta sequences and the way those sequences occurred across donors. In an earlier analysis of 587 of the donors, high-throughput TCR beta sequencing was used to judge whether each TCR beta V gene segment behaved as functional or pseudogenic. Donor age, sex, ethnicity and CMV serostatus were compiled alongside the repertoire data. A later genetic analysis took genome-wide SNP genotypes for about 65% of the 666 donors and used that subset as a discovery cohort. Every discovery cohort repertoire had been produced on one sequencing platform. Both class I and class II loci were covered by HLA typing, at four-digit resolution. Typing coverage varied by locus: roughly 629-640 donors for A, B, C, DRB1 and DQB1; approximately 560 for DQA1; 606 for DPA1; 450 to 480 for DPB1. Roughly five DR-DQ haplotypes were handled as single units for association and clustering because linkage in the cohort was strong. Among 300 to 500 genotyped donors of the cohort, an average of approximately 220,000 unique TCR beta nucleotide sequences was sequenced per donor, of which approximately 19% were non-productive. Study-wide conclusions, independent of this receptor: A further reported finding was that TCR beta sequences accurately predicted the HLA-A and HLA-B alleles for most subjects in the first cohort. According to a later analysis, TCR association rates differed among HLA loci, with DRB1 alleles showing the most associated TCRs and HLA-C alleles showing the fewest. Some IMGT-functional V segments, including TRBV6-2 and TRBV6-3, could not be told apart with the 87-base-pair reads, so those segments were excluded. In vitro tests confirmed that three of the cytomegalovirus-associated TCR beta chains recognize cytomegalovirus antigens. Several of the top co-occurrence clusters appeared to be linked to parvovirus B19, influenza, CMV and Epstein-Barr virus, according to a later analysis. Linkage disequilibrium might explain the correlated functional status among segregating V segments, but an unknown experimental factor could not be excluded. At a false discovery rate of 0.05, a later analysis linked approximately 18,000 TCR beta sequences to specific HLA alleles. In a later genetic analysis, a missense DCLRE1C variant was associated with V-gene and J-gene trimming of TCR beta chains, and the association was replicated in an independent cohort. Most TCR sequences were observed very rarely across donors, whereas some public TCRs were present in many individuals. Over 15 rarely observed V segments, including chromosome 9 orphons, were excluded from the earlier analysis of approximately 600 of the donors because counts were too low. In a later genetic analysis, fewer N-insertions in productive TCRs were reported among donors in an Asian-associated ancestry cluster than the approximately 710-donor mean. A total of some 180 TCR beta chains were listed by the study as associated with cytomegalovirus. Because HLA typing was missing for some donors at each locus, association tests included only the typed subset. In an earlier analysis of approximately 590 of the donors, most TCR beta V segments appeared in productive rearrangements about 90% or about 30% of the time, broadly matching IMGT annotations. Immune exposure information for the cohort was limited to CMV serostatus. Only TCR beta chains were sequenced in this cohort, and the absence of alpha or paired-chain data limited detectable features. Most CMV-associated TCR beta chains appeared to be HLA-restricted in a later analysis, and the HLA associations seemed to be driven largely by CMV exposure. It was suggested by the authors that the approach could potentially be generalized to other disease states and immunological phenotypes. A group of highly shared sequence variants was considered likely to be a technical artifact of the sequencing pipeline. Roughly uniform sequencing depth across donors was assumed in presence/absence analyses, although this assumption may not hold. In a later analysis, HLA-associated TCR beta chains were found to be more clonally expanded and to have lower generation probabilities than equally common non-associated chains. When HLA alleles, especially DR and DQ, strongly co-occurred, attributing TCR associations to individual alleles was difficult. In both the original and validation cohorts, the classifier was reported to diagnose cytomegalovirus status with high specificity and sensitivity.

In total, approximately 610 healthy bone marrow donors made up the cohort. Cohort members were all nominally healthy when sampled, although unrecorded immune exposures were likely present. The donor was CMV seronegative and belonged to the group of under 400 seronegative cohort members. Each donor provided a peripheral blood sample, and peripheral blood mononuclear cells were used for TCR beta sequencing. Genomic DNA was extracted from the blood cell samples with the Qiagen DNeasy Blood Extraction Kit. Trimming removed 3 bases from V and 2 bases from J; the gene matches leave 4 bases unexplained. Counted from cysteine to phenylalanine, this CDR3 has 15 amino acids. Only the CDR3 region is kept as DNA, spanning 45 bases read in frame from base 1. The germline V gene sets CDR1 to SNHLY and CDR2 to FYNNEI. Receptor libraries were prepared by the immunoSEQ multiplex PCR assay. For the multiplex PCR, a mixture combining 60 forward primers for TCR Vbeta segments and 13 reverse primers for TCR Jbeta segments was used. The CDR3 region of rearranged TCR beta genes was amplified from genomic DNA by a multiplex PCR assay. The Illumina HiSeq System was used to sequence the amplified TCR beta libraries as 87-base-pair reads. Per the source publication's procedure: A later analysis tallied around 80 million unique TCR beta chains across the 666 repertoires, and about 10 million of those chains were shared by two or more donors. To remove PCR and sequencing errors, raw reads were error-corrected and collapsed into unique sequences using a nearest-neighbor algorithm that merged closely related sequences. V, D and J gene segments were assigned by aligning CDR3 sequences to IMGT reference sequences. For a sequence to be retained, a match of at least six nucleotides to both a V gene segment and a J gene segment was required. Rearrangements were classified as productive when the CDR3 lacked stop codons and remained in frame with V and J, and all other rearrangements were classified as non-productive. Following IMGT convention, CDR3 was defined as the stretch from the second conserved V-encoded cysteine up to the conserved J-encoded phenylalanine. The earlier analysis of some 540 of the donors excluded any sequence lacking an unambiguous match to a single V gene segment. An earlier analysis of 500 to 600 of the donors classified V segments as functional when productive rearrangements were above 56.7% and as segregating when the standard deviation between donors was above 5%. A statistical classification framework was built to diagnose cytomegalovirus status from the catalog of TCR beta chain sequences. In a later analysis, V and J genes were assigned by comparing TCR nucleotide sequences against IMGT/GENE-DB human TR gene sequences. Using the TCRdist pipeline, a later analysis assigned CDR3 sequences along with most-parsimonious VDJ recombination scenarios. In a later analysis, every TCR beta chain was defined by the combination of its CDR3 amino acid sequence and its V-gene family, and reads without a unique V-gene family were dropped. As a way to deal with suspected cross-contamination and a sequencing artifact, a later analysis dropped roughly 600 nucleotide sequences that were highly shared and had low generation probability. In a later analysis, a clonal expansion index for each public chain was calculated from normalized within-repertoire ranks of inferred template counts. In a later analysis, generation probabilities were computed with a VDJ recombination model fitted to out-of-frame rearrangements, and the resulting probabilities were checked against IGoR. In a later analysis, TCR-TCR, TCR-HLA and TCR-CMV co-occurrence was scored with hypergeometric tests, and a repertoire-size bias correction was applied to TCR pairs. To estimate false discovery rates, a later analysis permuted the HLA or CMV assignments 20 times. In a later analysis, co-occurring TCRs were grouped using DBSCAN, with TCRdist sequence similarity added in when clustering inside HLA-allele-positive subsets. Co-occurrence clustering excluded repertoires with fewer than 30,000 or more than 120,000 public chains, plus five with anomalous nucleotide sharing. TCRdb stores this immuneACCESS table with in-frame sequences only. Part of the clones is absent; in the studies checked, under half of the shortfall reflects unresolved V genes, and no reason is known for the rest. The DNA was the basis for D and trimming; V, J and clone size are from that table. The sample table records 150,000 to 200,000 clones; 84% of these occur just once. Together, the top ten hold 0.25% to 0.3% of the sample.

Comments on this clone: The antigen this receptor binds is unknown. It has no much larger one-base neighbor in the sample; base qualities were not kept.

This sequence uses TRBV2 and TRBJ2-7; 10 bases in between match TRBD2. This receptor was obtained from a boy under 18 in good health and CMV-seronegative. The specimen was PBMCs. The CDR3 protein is CASSEVLAGPYEQYF. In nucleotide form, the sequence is TGTGCCAGCAGTGAGGTACTAGCGGGGCCCTACGAGCAGTACTTC.